Each of the 7 T cell receptor beta chains below was sequenced from the same sample in a study of Graves' ophthalmopathy and Graves' hyperthyroidism. Amplification targeted the TCR beta CDR3 regions, with RNA transcripts as the source material. In the first round, RT-PCR was carried out with HTBI primers, and a multiplex PCR formed the second round. A single record per CDR3 protein comes from TCRdb applying MiXCR to the multiplex PCR reads. Here the sample spans almost 750,000 distinct CDR3 sequences, roughly 40% being singletons. What was sequenced was peripheral blood. The source is an adult man with Graves' ophthalmopathy.

This clonotype showed up just a few times. This chain connects TRBV7-9 to TRBJ2-2; possible D gene TRBD2, 5 bases. The CDR3 totals 17 residues. V was shortened by 4 bases and J by 2 bases, with 17 bases between the two germline ends. Germline CDR1 SEHNR, CDR2 FQNEAQ (reference sequence). The CDR3 sequence is CASSSAASPPNTGELFF. CDR3 bases: TGTGCCAGCAGCTCAGCCGCTAGCCCTCCAAACACCGGGGAGCTGTTTTTT.

At least ten counts were recorded for this clonotype. This rearrangement joins TRBV2 to TRBJ1-1; 7 positions match TRBD1. Germline CDR1 and CDR2: SNHLY and FYNNEI. CDR3 size: 14 residues. V trimming: 6 bases; J trimming: 4 bases; junction bases outside the gene matches: 8. The CDR3 nucleotides are TGTGCCAGCAGCGCGAGACAGGGAAGCACTGAAGCTTTCTTT. It yields the protein CASSARQGSTEAFF.

This clonotype has more than one count but fewer than ten. It may be a read error: a sequence one base away is much more abundant. V is TRBV25-1 and J is TRBJ1-6, with unresolved D. Per germline, CDR1 MGHDK and CDR2 SYGVNS. Trimming cost V 5 bases and J 8 bases, with 7 bases left between them. The CDR3 runs 12 residues. DNA for the CDR3: TGTGCCAGCAGTTTCATTGATTCACCCCTCCACTTT. It yields the protein CASSFIDSPLHF.

This clonotype was counted a few times. The chain uses TRBV10-3 and TRBJ2-5; D is tentatively TRBD1 or TRBD2 (5 bases each). Deletions cut 10 bases from V and 5 bases from J, with 23 bases between. This CDR3 has 15 amino acids. Germline CDR1 ENHRY, CDR2 SYGVKD. Written as DNA, the CDR3 is TGTGCCAGCTCACCGCACCGGGACGCCGTGGAGACCCAGTACTTC. Protein sequence: CASSPHRDAVETQYF.

The table lists this clonotype with a few counts. The chain is built from TRBV4-1 and TRBJ2-5; D is possibly TRBD2 (6 bases). Germline CDR1 MGHRA, CDR2 YSYEKL. Trimming took 0 bases from V and 5 from J, leaving 10 bases between them. The CDR3 is 14 residues long. The CDR3 nucleotides read TGCGCCAGCAGCCAAGATGAGGGACTGGAGACCCAGTACTTC. Protein sequence: CASSQDEGLETQYF.

This clonotype was seen ten or more times. The junction and the germline gene differ at one end; a read error may be behind it. This CDR3 reads CASSIDRGRREKLFF. The CDR3 DNA follows: TGTGCCAGCAGCATAGACAGGGGGCGTCGGGAAAAACTGTTTTTT. This chain connects TRBV11-2 to TRBJ1-4, with 10 bases that match TRBD1. From germline, CDR1 is SGHAT and CDR2 FQNNGV. CDR3 length: 15 residues.

The J gene is TRBJ1-5, the V gene TRBV10-3; maybe TRBD1 (5 bases). This CDR3 has 15 residues. Germline V gives CDR1 ENHRY, CDR2 SYGVKD. V was shortened by 10 bases and J by 6 bases, with 22 bases between the two germline ends. CDR3: CASSSGGAASQPQHF. In nucleotides, the CDR3 is TGTGCCAGCAGCTCGGGGGGAGCGGCCAGTCAGCCCCAGCATTTT.